Sequencing of this TCR beta chain was carried out in a study of cytomegalovirus exposure and HLA in healthy donors. Study results and caveats: Roughly even sequencing depth across donors was the assumption behind the presence/absence analyses. It was confirmed in vitro that a few of the CMV-associated chains were specific for CMV antigens. In a later analysis, V- and J-gene trimming of beta chains associated with a DCLRE1C missense variant, replicated independently. With DRB1 most and HLA-C fewest, TCR association rates differed between HLA loci in a later analysis.

This clone was recorded only once. Antigen unknown. Trimming shortened V by 6 bases and J by 5 bases, and 10 bases separated the two germline ends. Germline CDR1 reads MNHEY; CDR2 reads SMNVEV (reference sequence). This CDR3 contains 12 residues. PCR used 60 Vbeta primers and 13 Jbeta primers. Measured with immunoSEQ multiplex PCR; TCRdb has only the in-frame clones, and not every one. The sample records about 200,000 clones, approximately 80% being singletons. This sequence joins TRBV27 and TRBJ1-2, with a tentative D call TRBD1 (6 bases). Sequencing was carried out using PBMCs. The sequence came from a woman aged 25 to 39 in good health and CMV-seronegative. CDR3 DNA: TGTGCCAGCAGGGACAGAAGTTATGGCTACACCTTC. Residues: CASRDRSYGYTF.